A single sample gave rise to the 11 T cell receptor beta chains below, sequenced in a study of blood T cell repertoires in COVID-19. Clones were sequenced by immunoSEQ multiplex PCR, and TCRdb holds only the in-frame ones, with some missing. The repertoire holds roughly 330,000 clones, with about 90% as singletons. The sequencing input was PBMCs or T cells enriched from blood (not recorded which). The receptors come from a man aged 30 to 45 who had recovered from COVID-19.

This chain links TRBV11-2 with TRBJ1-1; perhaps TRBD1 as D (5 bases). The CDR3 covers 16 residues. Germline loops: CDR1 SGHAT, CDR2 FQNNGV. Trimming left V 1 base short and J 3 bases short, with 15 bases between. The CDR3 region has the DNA TGTGCCAGCAGCTTAGGGAGGGGCCGGGGGGACACTGAAGCTTTCTTT. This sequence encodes CASSLGRGRGDTEAFF.

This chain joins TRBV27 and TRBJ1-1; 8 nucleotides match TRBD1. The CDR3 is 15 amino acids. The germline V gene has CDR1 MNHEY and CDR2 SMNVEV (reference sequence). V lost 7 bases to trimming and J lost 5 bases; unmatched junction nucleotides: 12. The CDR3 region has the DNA TGTGCCAGCATCAATCGGACAGGGCTGTATACTGAAGCTTTCTTT. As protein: CASINRTGLYTEAFF.

DNA of the CDR3: TGTGCCAGCAGCTTTCAGGGCAATGAGCAGTTCTTC. Protein product: CASSFQGNEQFF. The V call is TRBV11-1, the J call TRBJ2-1, with D possibly being TRBD1 (5 bases). CDR1 and CDR2 (germline): SGHAT, FQDESV (reference sequence). The CDR3 runs 12 residues. V was clipped by 3 bases and J by 6 bases, with 6 bases between them.

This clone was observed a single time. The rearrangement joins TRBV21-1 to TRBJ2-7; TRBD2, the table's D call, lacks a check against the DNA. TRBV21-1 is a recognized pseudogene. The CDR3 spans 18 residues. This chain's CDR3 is CASSKYCRLAGISYEQYF. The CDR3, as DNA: TGTGCCAGCAGCAAATATTGTCGACTAGCGGGGATCTCCTACGAGCAGTACTTC.

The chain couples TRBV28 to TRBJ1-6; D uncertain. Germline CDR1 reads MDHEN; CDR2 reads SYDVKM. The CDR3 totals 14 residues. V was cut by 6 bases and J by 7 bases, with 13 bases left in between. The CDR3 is CASSPRTGNSPLHF. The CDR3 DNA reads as TGTGCCAGCAGCCCACGTACGGGAAATTCACCCCTCCACTTT.

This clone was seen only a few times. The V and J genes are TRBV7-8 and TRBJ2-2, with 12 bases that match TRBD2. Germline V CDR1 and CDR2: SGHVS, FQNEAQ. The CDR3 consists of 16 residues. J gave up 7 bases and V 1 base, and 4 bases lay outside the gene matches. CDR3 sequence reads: CASSLGTSGILGELFF. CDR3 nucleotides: TGTGCCAGCAGCTTAGGGACTAGCGGGATACTCGGGGAGCTGTTTTTT.

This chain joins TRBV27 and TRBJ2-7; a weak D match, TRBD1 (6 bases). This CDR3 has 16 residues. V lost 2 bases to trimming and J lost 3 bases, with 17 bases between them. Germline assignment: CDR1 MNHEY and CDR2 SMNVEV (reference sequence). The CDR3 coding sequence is TGTGCCAGCAGTTTAAACCCGACAGGTTTCAACTACGAGCAGTACTTC. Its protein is CASSLNPTGFNYEQYF.

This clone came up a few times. The CDR3 bases are TGTGCCAGCAGCCTTATGACAGGGAACACTGAAGCTTTCTTT. Translation gives CASSLMTGNTEAFF. The chain carries TRBV7-8 and TRBJ1-1, with a possible D match to TRBD1 (6 bases). V was cut by 5 bases and J by 1 base, with 11 bases left in between. CDR1 and CDR2 from the germline V gene are SGHVS and FQNEAQ. This CDR3 has 14 residues. Full variable domain (rest looked up from reference TRBV7-8 and TRBJ1-1): GAGVSQSPRYKVAKRGQDVALRCDPISGHVSLFWYQQALGQGPEFLTYFQNEAQLDKSGLPSDRFFAERPEGSVSTLKIQRTQQEDSAVYLCASSLMTGNTEAFFGQGTRLTVV.

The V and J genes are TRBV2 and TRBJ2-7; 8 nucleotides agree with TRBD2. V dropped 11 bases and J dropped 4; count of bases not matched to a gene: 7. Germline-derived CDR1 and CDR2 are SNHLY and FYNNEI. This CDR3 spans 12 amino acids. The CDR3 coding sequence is TGTGCCGTCCGGGGGGGGGATTACGAGCAGTACTTC. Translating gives CAVRGGDYEQYF.

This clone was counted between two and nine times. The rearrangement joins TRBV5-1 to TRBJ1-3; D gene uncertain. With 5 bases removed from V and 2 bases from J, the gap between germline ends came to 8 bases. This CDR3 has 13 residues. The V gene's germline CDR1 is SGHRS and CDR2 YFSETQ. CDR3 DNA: TGCGCCAGCAGGAGGACTCCTGGAAACACCATATATTTT. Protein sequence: CASRRTPGNTIYF.

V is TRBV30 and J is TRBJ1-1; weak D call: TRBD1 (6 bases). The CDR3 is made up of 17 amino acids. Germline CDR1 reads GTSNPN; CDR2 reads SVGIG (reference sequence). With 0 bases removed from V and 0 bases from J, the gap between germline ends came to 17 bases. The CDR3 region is CAWSVVGQYVMNTEAFF. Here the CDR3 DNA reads TGTGCCTGGAGTGTAGTGGGACAATATGTCATGAACACTGAAGCTTTCTTT.